This T cell receptor (beta chain) emerged from a study of breast tumors, draining lymph nodes, adjacent tissues. Study-wide results and caveats: Data only fit, rather than demonstrated, lymph node origin of most tumor T cells.

With respect to this clonotype: Its specificity is not known.

The V end lost 5 bases, the J end lost 3 bases, and 19 bases lay between the germline ends. From germline, CDR1 is MNHEY and CDR2 SVGAGI. The CDR3 is 17 residues long. TCRdb called the multiplex PCR reads again in MiXCR, with one record for every CDR3 protein. The repertoire holds over 60,000 distinct CDR3 sequences, roughly 59% seen once, with approximately 19% in the top ten. The rearrangement joins TRBV6-5 to TRBJ2-2, with unresolved D. Sequenced sample: breast tumor tissue. The receptor was isolated from a female donor with breast cancer. Some clones in this sample may be carry-over from other donors' samples. The DNA for the CDR3 is TGTGCCAGCAGTAAAGGACGCCTTTATGGCTACACCGGGGAGCTGTTTTTT. Protein product: CASSKGRLYGYTGELFF.